A selection of T cell receptor beta chains follows, all from one sample in a study of blood T cells in healthy people across ages. TCRdb reanalysed the 5' RACE reads using MiXCR and keeps one entry per CDR3 protein. The sample holds hundreds of thousands of distinct CDR3 sequences, around 45% seen once. What was sequenced was blood. These receptors were collected from a man aged 55 to 70 in good health. Each CDR3 is given with its conserved first and last residue. The D gene is left open where the match is weak. Rows give clone size only sometimes, using once, few, many, or a class for an expanded clone.

abundance	v_gene	j_gene	d_gene	CDR3nt	CDR3aa
-	TRBV5-8	TRBJ2-5	TRBD1	TGTGCCAGCAGCGCACCGGGACAGGAGACCCAAGAGACCCAGTACTTC	CASSAPGQETQETQYF
-	TRBV12-3/TRBV12-4	TRBJ2-7	TRBD1	TGTGCCAGCAGCCGAACAGGGGCCAGCTCCTACGAGCAGTACTTC	CASSRTGASSYEQYF
-	TRBV5-5	TRBJ2-5	-	TGTGCCAGCAGCTTGGATGGGGATCGCGAGACCCAGTACTTC	CASSLDGDRETQYF
-	TRBV7-2	TRBJ1-2	TRBD1	TGTGCCAGCAGCTCAGGGACAGTCTATGGCTACACCTTC	CASSSGTVYGYTF
-	TRBV6-2/TRBV6-3	TRBJ2-1	-	TGTGCCACTCGGGGCAGGGACGATCGGGTTGAGCAGTTCTTC	CATRGRDDRVEQFF
-	TRBV7-2	TRBJ2-5	-	TGTGCCAGCAGCTTCAGCGGTGGCGCAAAGACCCAGTACTTC	CASSFSGGAKTQYF
-	TRBV20-1	TRBJ2-5	-	TGCAGTGCCCCGGGACCCGAGGAAGAGACCCAGTACTTC	CSAPGPEEETQYF
once	TRBV6-2/TRBV6-3	TRBJ1-5	-	TGTGCCAGCAGACCATACCAATATTGGGAGCCCCAGCATTTT	CASRPYQYWEPQHF
-	TRBV7-9	TRBJ2-1	-	TGTGCCAGCAGCTTAGACACCACCTACAATGAGCAGTTCTTC	CASSLDTTYNEQFF
many	TRBV7-9	TRBJ2-7	TRBD1	TGTGCCAGCAGCCGAGGGGACAGGCTTTTTTACTACGAGCAGTACTTC	CASSRGDRLFYYEQYF
-	TRBV7-2	TRBJ1-1	TRBD1	TGTGCCAGCAGCGCCAGACAGGGGAGAGACACTGAAGCTTTCTTT	CASSARQGRDTEAFF
-	TRBV2	TRBJ1-2	-	TGTGCCAGCGACGCGGGGTACGGCTATGGCTACACCTTC	CASDAGYGYGYTF
-	TRBV20-1	TRBJ2-4	-	TGCAGTGCTGCGGGACAGAGTATAGCCAAAAACATTCAGTACTTC	CSAAGQSIAKNIQYF
-	TRBV20-1	TRBJ1-1	-	TGCCGGGTCTCCGAGATGGGAGCTTTCTTT	CRVSEMGAFF
-	TRBV12-3/TRBV12-4	TRBJ1-1	TRBD1	TGTGCCAGCAGGAGAACAGGGGCTTCGAACACTGAAGCTTTCTTT	CASRRTGASNTEAFF
-	TRBV20-1	TRBJ2-1	TRBD2	TGCAGTGCTAGAGAAGCTAGCGGGGGTGAGCAGTTCTTC	CSAREASGGEQFF
few	TRBV5-1	TRBJ2-7	-	TGCGCCAGCAGCTTGGCCGTCAGCTCCTACGAGCAGTACTTC	CASSLAVSSYEQYF
many	TRBV6-6	TRBJ1-6	TRBD1	TGTGCCAGCAGTTACTCTCCGGACAGGAGTTTTCCACCCCTCCACTTT	CASSYSPDRSFPPLHF
-	TRBV7-2	TRBJ2-3	-	TGTGCCAGCAGCTTAGATTTAAACTTGGATACGCAGTATTTT	CASSLDLNLDTQYF
-	TRBV4-3	TRBJ2-2	TRBD2	TGCGCCAGCAGCCAAGATCCCAGCGGGGGGGCCTTCGGGGAGCTGTTTTTT	CASSQDPSGGAFGELFF
-	TRBV6-2/TRBV6-3	TRBJ1-2	TRBD1	TGTGCCAGCAGCCAAGGACAGGGGCCGGGCTACACCTTC	CASSQGQGPGYTF
-	TRBV12-3/TRBV12-4	TRBJ1-1	-	TGTGCCAGCAGTCAGACGTTGGACACTGAAGCTTTCTTT	CASSQTLDTEAFF
once	TRBV6-5	TRBJ1-5	TRBD1	TGTGCCAGCAGTTGCCGACAGGGGTTGAGGCCCCAGCATTTT	CASSCRQGLRPQHF
-	TRBV9	TRBJ2-1	TRBD1	TGTGCCAGCAGCGTAGGGACAGGGGGGTCCATCGCCTACAATGAGCAGTTCTTC	CASSVGTGGSIAYNEQFF
-	TRBV30	TRBJ2-3	-	TGTGCCTGGAGTCCTAGCTACGCAGATACGCAGTATTTT	CAWSPSYADTQYF
-	TRBV24-1	TRBJ2-3	-	TGTGCCACACTCAAGGGAGATACGCAGTATTTT	CATLKGDTQYF
-	TRBV10-2	TRBJ2-3	-	TGCGCCAGCAGTGCCGAGGGGGCAGATACGCAGTATTTT	CASSAEGADTQYF